The 27 T cell receptor beta chains below come from one sample, sequenced in a study of blood T cell repertoires in COVID-19 (dated by TCRdb to the early 2020s). Receptor amplification or capture employed the immunoSEQ multiplex PCR assay. TCRdb retrieved this table from immuneACCESS and kept in-frame rearrangements only. Not all clones are present; in checked studies, unresolved V genes account for under half, and no reason is known for the remainder. This sample lists under 250,000 clones; approximately 91% were detected once. Approximately 2.6% of the sample lies in the top ten. Sample: peripheral blood. The receptors originated from an older woman with acute or convalescent COVID-19.

The genes are TRBV14 and TRBJ2-1, with 7 nucleotides matching TRBD2. The CDR3 runs 15 residues. After removal of 1 base from V and 8 bases from J, the junction contained 8 bases not matched to a gene. Germline assignment: CDR1 SGHDN and CDR2 FVKESK. The CDR3 region is CASSQGGAGRDEQFF. Here the CDR3 DNA reads TGTGCCAGCAGCCAAGGTGGGGCAGGGAGGGATGAGCAGTTCTTC. Together with reference TRBV14 and TRBJ2-1, the CDR3 gives the full variable domain: EAGVTQFPSHSVIEKGQTVTLRCDPISGHDNLYWYRRVMGKEIKFLLHFVKESKQDESGMPNNRFLAERTGGTYSTLKVQPAELEDSGVYFCASSQGGAGRDEQFFGPGTRLTVL.

The genes are TRBV10-3 and TRBJ1-1, with TRBD1 matching 8 bases. CDR3 size: 16 residues. V shed 4 bases and J 1 base; nucleotides not matched to a gene: 8. Germline lookup yields CDR1 ENHRY and CDR2 SYGVKD. The CDR3 DNA is TGTGCCATCAGTGGTCAGGGGGCCACATCGAACACTGAAGCTTTCTTT. Its protein product is CAISGQGATSNTEAFF.

This chain connects TRBV6-5 to TRBJ2-3; tentative D call: TRBD1 (5 bases). V gave up 6 bases and J gave up 3 bases, with 10 bases separating them. The germline CDR1 and CDR2 sequences are MNHEY and SVGAGI. The CDR3 contains 13 residues. The CDR3 is CASSRDRTDTQYF. The CDR3 DNA reads as TGTGCCAGCAGCCGAGACAGAACAGATACGCAGTATTTT.

The V gene is TRBV5-5, the J gene TRBJ2-1; the D gene is possibly TRBD1 (5 bases). The germline gives CDR1 SGHKS, CDR2 YYEKEE (reference sequence). With 2 bases removed from V and 5 bases from J, the gap between germline ends came to 14 bases. The CDR3 consists of 15 residues. CDR3 region: CASSFLFTDNNEQFF. The CDR3 coding sequence is TGTGCCAGCAGCTTTTTATTCACGGACAACAATGAGCAGTTCTTC.

The V call is TRBV15, the J call TRBJ1-2; D gene ambiguous. V was pared by 3 bases and J by 5 bases, with 13 bases between. Germline assignment: CDR1 LNHNV and CDR2 YYDKDF (reference sequence). The CDR3 has 14 residues. CDR3 loop: CATSRTRGNYGYTF. CDR3 coding DNA: TGTGCCACCAGCAGGACACGAGGGAATTATGGCTACACCTTC.

The rearrangement uses TRBV6-1 and TRBJ1-5; TRBD1 matches 10 bases. Germline V gene lookup returns CDR1 MNHNS and CDR2 SASEGT. This CDR3 has 17 amino acids. V gave up 4 bases and J gave up 1 base; unmatched junction bases: 7. CDR3 protein: CASSVGQGPRSNQPQHF. CDR3 bases: TGTGCCAGCAGTGTGGGACAGGGGCCCAGAAGCAATCAGCCCCAGCATTTT.

This clone was counted a single time. The V call is TRBV5-1, the J call TRBJ1-2; D remains unclear. The CDR3 contains 12 residues. V shed 0 bases and J shed 8 bases, with 8 bases lying between them. Germline CDR1 and CDR2: SGHRS and YFSETQ. The CDR3 region has the DNA TGCGCCAGCAGCTTGGAGACTGGGGGCTACACCTTC. Protein: CASSLETGGYTF.

This chain links TRBV28 with TRBJ2-3, with 14 bases that match TRBD2. This CDR3 is built from 16 residues. With 6 bases clipped from V and 7 bases from J, the junction kept 9 bases outside the gene matches. CDR1 is MDHEN, CDR2 SYDVKM, per germline. CDR3 DNA: TGTGCCAGCAGCCCGGGACTAGCGGGAGAGGTGAATACGCAGTATTTT. It yields the protein CASSPGLAGEVNTQYF.

The chain employs TRBV3-1 (or the pseudogene TRBV3-2) and TRBJ2-1; a weak D match, TRBD1 (5 bases). The CDR3 sequence is 14 residues long. The V gene's germline CDR1 is LGHDT and CDR2 YNNKEL (reference sequence). Trimming shortened V by 5 bases and J by 0 bases, and 8 bases separated the two germline ends. CDR3 nucleotide sequence: TGTGCCAGCAGCTGGACAAGCTCCTACAATGAGCAGTTCTTC. Protein sequence: CASSWTSSYNEQFF.

A single count supports this clone. This chain connects TRBV6-5 to TRBJ2-4; TRBD1 might be the D (6 bases). Trimming shortened V by 8 bases and J by 3 bases, and 11 bases separated the two germline ends. This CDR3 has 13 residues. Germline V gene data show CDR1 as MNHEY and CDR2 as SVGAGI. The CDR3 sequence is CASAKGVKNIQYF. The CDR3 DNA is TGTGCCAGCGCGAAGGGGGTCAAAAACATTCAGTACTTC.

The chain recombines TRBV6-2 or TRBV6-3 with TRBJ2-4; 7 bases fit TRBD1. Germline V CDR1 and CDR2: MNHEY, SVGEGT. This CDR3 region has 13 residues. Losses at the gene ends were 1 base for V and 14 bases for J; bases not matched to a gene: 8. As DNA, the CDR3 is TGTGCCAGCAGTTACTTTCGCGACAGGGCAAAGTACTTC. This encodes CASSYFRDRAKYF.

A single count supports this clone. The rearrangement links TRBV25-1 to TRBJ2-2; TRBD2 matches at 8 bases. Germline CDR1 and CDR2: MGHDK and SYGVNS. V dropped 6 bases and J dropped 3; count of bases not matched to a gene: 3. This CDR3 region has 14 residues. The CDR3 region is CASRRAGDTGELFF. In nucleotides, the CDR3 is TGTGCCAGCAGGAGAGCGGGAGACACCGGGGAGCTGTTTTTT.

This clone was counted a single time. The chain recombines TRBV6-5 with TRBJ1-1; a weak D match, TRBD1 (6 bases). The CDR3 has 14 residues. The germline V gene encodes CDR1 MNHEY and CDR2 SVGAGI. Trimming removed 4 bases at V and 5 bases at J, with 14 bases between. CDR3 loop: CASSFQGGTTEAFF. The CDR3 DNA follows: TGTGCCAGCAGTTTTCAAGGGGGTACTACTGAAGCTTTCTTT.

The chain joins TRBV6-2 or TRBV6-3 to TRBJ1-1; D is uncertain. CDR1 MNHEY and CDR2 SVGEGT come from the germline V gene. Trimming stripped 6 bases from V and 0 bases from J, with 8 bases between. The CDR3 contains 13 residues. In nucleotides, the CDR3 is TGTGCCAGCAGCTTTAGTCTGAACACTGAAGCTTTCTTT. Encoded protein: CASSFSLNTEAFF.

The gene calls are TRBV9 and TRBJ1-5, with a weak D call TRBD1 (6 bases). The ends were cut back, 3 bases at V and 2 bases at J, with 6 bases in the middle. There are 13 residues in the CDR3. In germline, CDR1 is SGDLS, CDR2 YYNGEE. CDR3 protein: CASSGQGNQPQHF. Here the CDR3 DNA reads TGTGCCAGCAGCGGACAGGGCAATCAGCCCCAGCATTTT.

The chain is built from TRBV30 and TRBJ1-1, with D perhaps TRBD1 (5 bases). Trimming left V 2 bases short and J 11 bases short, with 18 bases between. The CDR3 has 13 residues. In germline, CDR1 is GTSNPN, CDR2 SVGIG (reference sequence). As DNA, the CDR3 is TGTGCCTGGAGTTCCGACAGCGCGGCCACGGCTTTCTTT. It codes for CAWSSDSAATAFF. Combining the CDR3 with reference TRBV30 and TRBJ1-1 gives the whole variable domain SQTIHQWPATLVQPVGSPLSLECTVEGTSNPNLYWYRQAAGRGLQLLFYSVGIGQISSEVPQNLSASRPQDRQFILSSKKLLLSDSGFYLCAWSSDSAATAFFGQGTRLTVV.

The chain employs TRBV19 and TRBJ1-5, with a possible D match to TRBD1 (6 bases). Germline CDR1 and CDR2: LNHDA and SQIVND (reference sequence). V lost 4 bases to trimming and J lost 0 bases, with 16 bases between them. The length of the CDR3 is 17 residues. In DNA, the CDR3 is TGTGCCAGTAGTAAAGGATCCGGGACAATTAGCAATCAGCCCCAGCATTTT. It specifies CASSKGSGTISNQPQHF.

This chain links TRBV15 with TRBJ2-2; 14 nucleotides agree with TRBD2. This CDR3 is built from 16 residues. V was pared by 5 bases and J by 8 bases, with 7 bases of the junction left unmatched. Germline V CDR1 and CDR2: LNHNV, YYDKDF (reference sequence). The CDR3 nucleotides are TGTGCCACCAGCCTTGGACTAGCGGGAGGTGGTGGGGAGCTGTTTTTT. Its protein product is CATSLGLAGGGGELFF. Based on the CDR3 plus reference TRBV15 and TRBJ2-2, the full variable domain is DAMVIQNPRYQVTQFGKPVTLSCSQTLNHNVMYWYQQKSSQAPKLLFHYYDKDFNNEADTPDNFQSRRPNTSFCFLDIRSPGLGDTAMYLCATSLGLAGGGGELFFGEGSRLTVL.

This clone appeared a few times. The chain couples TRBV27 to TRBJ1-2; 9 bases are shared with TRBD1. CDR3 length equals 18 residues. The V gene's germline CDR1 is MNHEY and CDR2 SMNVEV (reference sequence). The V gene end was trimmed by 6 bases and the J gene end by 3 bases; junction bases not matched to a gene: 17. The CDR3 spells CASRNPPGTGQGDYGYTF. Written as DNA, the CDR3 is TGTGCCAGCAGGAACCCACCCGGGACAGGGCAGGGTGACTATGGCTACACCTTC.

The CDR3 protein is CASSVGGGNYGYTF. The CDR3 nucleotides read TGTGCCAGCAGCGTAGGGGGAGGGAACTATGGCTACACCTTC. The rearrangement links TRBV9 to TRBJ1-2; D remains unclear. Germline V gene lookup returns CDR1 SGDLS and CDR2 YYNGEE. The CDR3 has 14 amino acids. Trimming stripped 0 bases from V and 2 bases from J, with 8 bases between. Filled out from reference TRBV9 and TRBJ1-2, the complete variable domain reads DSGVTQTPKHLITATGQRVTLRCSPRSGDLSVYWYQQSLDQGLQFLIQYYNGEERAKGNILERFSAQQFPDLHSELNLSSLELGDSALYFCASSVGGGNYGYTFGSGTRLTVV.

The gene calls are TRBV7-8 and TRBJ2-2, with no clear D. The CDR3 covers 15 residues. CDR1 is SGHVS and CDR2 is FQNEAQ in the germline V gene. The germline V and J ends were trimmed by 0 bases and 6 bases, with 11 bases remaining between them. Here the CDR3 reads CASSLANGWAGELFF. The DNA of the CDR3 is TGTGCCAGCAGCTTAGCGAACGGGTGGGCCGGGGAGCTGTTTTTT.

This sequence joins TRBV20-1 and TRBJ2-3; 9 nucleotides line up with TRBD2. The CDR3 covers 15 residues. Germline V gene data show CDR1 as DFQATT and CDR2 as SNEGSKA (reference sequence). Trimming at V came to 3 bases and at J to 2 bases, leaving 6 bases not matched to a gene. The CDR3 DNA reads as TGCAGTGCTAGTAGTGGACTAGCGTTCACAGATACGCAGTATTTT. Amino acid sequence: CSASSGLAFTDTQYF.

V usage is TRBV30 and J usage is TRBJ1-2; a weak D match, TRBD1 (6 bases). CDR3 length: 12 residues. The germline V gene encodes CDR1 GTSNPN and CDR2 SVGIG (reference sequence). Trimming removed 2 bases at V and 9 bases at J, with 13 bases between. Here the CDR3 DNA reads TGTGCCTGGAGTCGGGGGGCCGAGAGCTACACCTTC. This codes for CAWSRGAESYTF. Full variable domain (missing parts from reference TRBV30 and TRBJ1-2): SQTIHQWPATLVQPVGSPLSLECTVEGTSNPNLYWYRQAAGRGLQLLFYSVGIGQISSEVPQNLSASRPQDRQFILSSKKLLLSDSGFYLCAWSRGAESYTFGSGTRLTVV.

The chain is built from TRBV6-5 and TRBJ1-6; possibly TRBD1 for D (5 bases). With 7 bases removed from V and 7 bases from J, the gap between germline ends came to 17 bases. The CDR3 is 15 amino acids. Germline CDR1 MNHEY, CDR2 SVGAGI. The CDR3 DNA follows: TGTGCCAGCACCACTCCCGGGGGTGGGAATTCACCCCTCCACTTT. It yields the protein CASTTPGGGNSPLHF.

The rearrangement links TRBV19 to TRBJ1-1; tentative D call: TRBD1 (5 bases). Germline V gene data show CDR1 as LNHDA and CDR2 as SQIVND (reference sequence). This CDR3 region has 13 residues. V lost 2 bases to trimming and J lost 5 bases, with 9 bases between them. DNA of the CDR3: TGTGCCAGTAGTATACAGGGATATACTGAAGCTTTCTTT. Translated: CASSIQGYTEAFF.

The chain links TRBV7-2 to TRBJ1-2; D remains unclear. V lost 1 base and J lost 7, with 10 bases in between. In germline, CDR1 is SGHTA, CDR2 FQGNSA. This CDR3 has 13 residues. CDR3 DNA sequence: TGTGCCAGCAGCTTAGATGTTGGCTCTGGCTACACCTTC. Its protein is CASSLDVGSGYTF.

The chain combines TRBV18 with TRBJ2-1; no clear D gene. CDR1 KGHSH and CDR2 LQKENI come from the germline V gene. The V end lost 2 bases, the J end lost 8 bases, and 16 bases lay between the germline ends. CDR3 length: 15 amino acids. CDR3 loop: CASSPGRFAVDEQFF. The DNA of the CDR3 is TGTGCCAGCTCACCAGGGCGATTCGCTGTGGATGAGCAGTTCTTC.